The next 5 T cell receptor beta chains were all read from a single sample in a study of T cell clones after liver transplantation. Measured with immunoSEQ multiplex PCR; TCRdb has only the in-frame clones, and not every one. Among fewer than 85,000 clones, approximately 87% were seen once, and the ten largest hold less than 3.5%. This specimen was CD4+ T cells from blood, taken at the 22-month timepoint. All receptors derive from a human patient who received a liver transplant. Some T cells may be provided by the graft donor.

For the CDR3, the DNA is TGTGCCAGCAGTTCCGGACTAGCGGGAAGTTCAACCGGGGAGCTGTTTTTT. This encodes CASSSGLAGSSTGELFF. The chain links TRBV28 to TRBJ2-2; 12 bases are a match to TRBD2. Germline CDR1 and CDR2: MDHEN and SYDVKM. V dropped 4 bases and J dropped 5; count of bases not matched to a gene: 8. CDR3 length equals 17 residues.

The genes are TRBV4-3 and TRBJ1-2; D is uncertain. The germline V gene has CDR1 LGHNA and CDR2 YSLEER. The CDR3 runs to 13 residues. The ends were cut back, 3 bases at V and 7 bases at J, with 12 bases in the middle. CDR3 nucleotide sequence: TGCGCCAGCAGCCATTCGGGGAAGGGTGGCTACACCTTC. Translation gives CASSHSGKGGYTF.

The chain employs TRBV25-1 and TRBJ2-1, with TRBD1 as a possible D gene (6 bases). Trimming removed 6 bases from V and 12 bases from J, with 15 bases in between. This CDR3 has 12 amino acids. Germline V gene data show CDR1 as MGHDK and CDR2 as SYGVNS. The CDR3 nucleotides read TGTGCCAGCAGAGGGGGTGCGAGCGGGCAGTTCTTC. It is translated as CASRGGASGQFF.

This clone was seen more than once but under ten times. V gene TRBV6-4 combines with J gene TRBJ1-5; 7 nucleotides align to TRBD1. The CDR3 has 13 amino acids. V shed 6 bases and J 4 bases; nucleotides not matched to a gene: 3. Germline loops: CDR1 MRHNA, CDR2 SNTAGT. This CDR3 reads CASSPRGNQPQHF. The DNA for the CDR3 is TGTGCCAGCAGCCCCAGGGGGAATCAGCCCCAGCATTTT.

The chain has TRBV4-3 and TRBJ1-6; D remains ambiguous. V was shortened by 3 bases and J by 5 bases, with 14 bases between the two germline ends. Germline lookup yields CDR1 LGHNA and CDR2 YSLEER. CDR3 size: 16 residues. The CDR3 loop reads CASSQTPRTDNSPLHF. DNA for the CDR3: TGCGCCAGCAGCCAGACGCCGAGGACGGATAATTCACCCCTCCACTTT.